This TCR beta chain appears in the sequencing data of a study of ipilimumab plus nivolumab after autologous stem cell transplantation. Study-level background: The myeloma group: high-risk transplant-naive, or relapse within 3 years after first autologous transplant. Study outcomes and limitations: The authors say TCR, Treg and microbiome findings warrant further study.

On this clone itself: The antigen remains undetermined.

The junction had 14 bases not matched to a gene; V was cut back by 5 bases and J by 4 bases. This CDR3 contains 17 residues. Germline loops: CDR1 SGHVS, CDR2 FNYEAQ. Patients got ipilimumab 1 mg/kg beginning 14 to 28 days post-transplant. Profiled with immunoSEQ multiplex PCR; TCRdb holds only in-frame clones, not every one. Among 4,000 to 6,000 clones, around 73% were seen once, and the ten largest hold 28%. The source material was PBMCs, sampled in a trial of ipilimumab plus nivolumab as post-transplant consolidation. The chain employs TRBV7-6 and TRBJ2-7, with 10 bases that match TRBD1. The receptor was isolated from a male donor with multiple myeloma. CDR3 in amino acids: CASSNFIRDRGIYEQYF. CDR3 DNA sequence: TGTGCCAGCAGCAACTTCATCCGGGACAGGGGAATATACGAGCAGTACTTC.